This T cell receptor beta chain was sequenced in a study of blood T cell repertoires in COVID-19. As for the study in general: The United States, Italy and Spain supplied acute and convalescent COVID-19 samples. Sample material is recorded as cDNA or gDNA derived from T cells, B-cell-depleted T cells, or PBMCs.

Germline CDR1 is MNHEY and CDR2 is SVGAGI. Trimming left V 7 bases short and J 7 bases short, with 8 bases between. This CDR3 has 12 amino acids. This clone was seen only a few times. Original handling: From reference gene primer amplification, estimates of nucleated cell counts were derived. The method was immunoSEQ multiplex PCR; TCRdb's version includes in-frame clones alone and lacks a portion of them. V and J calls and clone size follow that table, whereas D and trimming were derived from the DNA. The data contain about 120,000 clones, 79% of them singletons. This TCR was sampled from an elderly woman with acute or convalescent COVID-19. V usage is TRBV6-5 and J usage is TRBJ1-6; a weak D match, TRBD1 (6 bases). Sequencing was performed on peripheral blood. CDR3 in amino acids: CASKDRNSPLHF. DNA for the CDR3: TGTGCCAGCAAGGACAGAAATTCACCCCTCCACTTT.